Following are 20 T cell receptor beta chains from one sample sequenced in a study of blood T cell repertoires in COVID-19. TCRdb keeps only in-frame clones here, not all; method: immunoSEQ multiplex PCR. The sample lists 130,000 or so clones; 84% were seen once. The sequencing sample was made of peripheral blood. The receptors here all came from a woman older than 75 with acute or convalescent COVID-19.

The V and J genes are TRBV5-4 and TRBJ2-7; 11 bases are a match to TRBD2. Germline V gene data show CDR1 as SGHNT and CDR2 as YYREEE (reference sequence). Trimming cost V 4 bases and J 6 bases; bases outside gene matches: 12. The CDR3 spans 16 residues. CDR3 sequence: CASSEGTSGENVEQYF. DNA for the CDR3: TGTGCCAGCAGCGAAGGGACTAGCGGAGAGAATGTCGAGCAGTACTTC.

This rearrangement joins TRBV7-2 to TRBJ1-6, with TRBD1 matching over 8 bases. This CDR3 comprises 17 residues. Trimming took 4 bases from V and 9 from J; bases not matched to a gene: 14. Germline values: CDR1 SGHTA, CDR2 FQGNSA. The chain's CDR3 is CASSSRGQGTWGSPLHF. CDR3 nucleotide sequence: TGTGCCAGCAGCTCGCGAGGACAGGGAACGTGGGGTTCACCCCTCCACTTT.

V and J are TRBV27 and TRBJ2-1; 10 positions agree with TRBD1. The CDR3 spans 16 residues. Germline values: CDR1 MNHEY, CDR2 SMNVEV (reference sequence). J lost 8 bases, V lost 6 bases, and 13 bases had no gene match. CDR3 DNA sequence: TGTGCCAGCAGCGGAACCGGGACAGGGGCTCGACATGAGCAGTTCTTC. Its protein product is CASSGTGTGARHEQFF.

This chain uses TRBV30 with TRBJ1-6; 8 nucleotides agree with TRBD1. Germline V gene sequence: CDR1 GTSNPN, CDR2 SVGIG (reference sequence). V lost 0 bases and J lost 9; bases outside the gene matches: 4. The length of the CDR3 is 14 residues. As DNA, the CDR3 is TGTGCCTGGAGTGTCGGACAGGGCACTTCACCCCTCCACTTT. This translates into CAWSVGQGTSPLHF.

The rearrangement uses TRBV9 and TRBJ2-5; D unresolved. CDR1 is SGDLS, CDR2 YYNGEE, per germline. V shed 2 bases and J shed 5 bases, with 10 bases lying between them. The CDR3 totals 13 residues. DNA for the CDR3: TGTGCCAGCAGCGTGGGCCCGTTGGAGACCCAGTACTTC. Its translation: CASSVGPLETQYF.

CDR3 amino acids: CASSLQGRYGYTF. The CDR3 nucleotides are TGTGCCAGCAGCTTACAGGGCCGCTATGGCTACACCTTC. The chain recombines TRBV7-9 with TRBJ1-2; TRBD1 might be the D (5 bases). CDR1 and CDR2 (germline): SEHNR, FQNEAQ (reference sequence). The CDR3 consists of 13 residues. V was cut by 2 bases and J by 4 bases, with 8 bases left in between.

The chain uses TRBV3-1 (or the pseudogene TRBV3-2) and TRBJ2-1, with D tentatively TRBD2 (6 bases). The germline V gene encodes CDR1 LGHDT and CDR2 YNNKEL (reference sequence). V dropped 1 base and J dropped 0 bases, with 25 bases sitting between them. This CDR3 is 21 amino acids long. The CDR3 here is CASSQGPTPNRRGSSYNEQFF. CDR3 DNA: TGTGCCAGCAGCCAAGGCCCCACACCTAATCGGCGGGGAAGCTCCTACAATGAGCAGTTCTTC.

The chain carries TRBV7-2 and TRBJ2-7; D is possibly TRBD1 (6 bases). This CDR3 comprises 13 residues. Trimming shortened V by 6 bases and J by 1 base, and 10 bases separated the two germline ends. Germline V gene lookup returns CDR1 SGHTA and CDR2 FQGNSA. CDR3 in DNA: TGTGCCAGCAGGCCTACAGGGTCCTACGAGCAGTACTTC. Amino acids: CASRPTGSYEQYF.

J is TRBJ1-1 and V is TRBV3-1 (or the pseudogene TRBV3-2); no definite D call. The CDR3 loop spans 11 amino acids. Germline values: CDR1 LGHDT, CDR2 YNNKEL (reference sequence). V gave up 7 bases and J gave up 6 bases, with 9 bases separating them. In DNA form, the CDR3 reads TGTGCCAGCAACCTGGAGGCTGAAGCTTTCTTT. As protein: CASNLEAEAFF.

V is TRBV6-5 and J is TRBJ1-2; D is perhaps TRBD1 (5 bases). The germline CDR1 and CDR2 sequences are MNHEY and SVGAGI. This CDR3 spans 13 amino acids. V gave up 7 bases and J gave up 5 bases, with 14 bases separating them. The CDR3 sequence: CASTTGDWYGYTF. CDR3 in DNA: TGTGCCAGCACCACGGGGGACTGGTATGGCTACACCTTC.

The CDR3 DNA sequence: TGTGCCAGCAGCAGGGGGGACAGCTATAGCAATCAGCCCCAGCATTTT. This translates into CASSRGDSYSNQPQHF. The chain links TRBV5-6 to TRBJ1-5, with 7 bases matching TRBD1. Germline trimming cut 4 bases from V and 0 bases from J; bases unmatched to any gene: 7. CDR1 is SGHDT, CDR2 YYEEEE, per germline. This CDR3 has 16 amino acids.

The rearrangement links TRBV18 to TRBJ2-7; TRBD1 agrees at 10 bases. The CDR3 length is 14 residues. J gave up 2 bases and V 6 bases, and 4 bases lay outside the gene matches. Germline V gene lookup returns CDR1 KGHSH and CDR2 LQKENI. CDR3 sequence: CASSPTGGTYEQYF. The DNA for the CDR3 is TGTGCCAGCTCGCCGACAGGGGGCACCTACGAGCAGTACTTC.

This clone was seen only a few times. V is TRBV5-4 and J is TRBJ1-2, with a weak D call TRBD1 (6 bases). V gave up 4 bases and J gave up 4 bases, with 23 bases separating them. The CDR3 consists of 17 residues. Germline V CDR1 and CDR2: SGHNT, YYREEE (reference sequence). The CDR3 loop is CASSLMGGRPLGYGYTF. DNA for the CDR3: TGTGCCAGCAGCCTTATGGGGGGGCGGCCCCTGGGCTATGGCTACACCTTC.

The chain joins TRBV29-1 to TRBJ1-2; 7 bases agree with TRBD1. The CDR3 totals 12 residues. Losses at the gene ends were 4 bases for V and 7 bases for J; bases not matched to a gene: 6. CDR1 and CDR2 from the germline V gene are SQVTM and ANQGSEA. CDR3 sequence (DNA): TGCAGCGTTGTGGGACAGATTTCTGGCTACACCTTC. Encoded protein: CSVVGQISGYTF.

The rearrangement links TRBV24-1 to TRBJ1-4; tentatively, D is TRBD1 (6 bases). This CDR3 comprises 14 residues. CDR1 and CDR2 from the germline V gene are KGHDR and SFDVKD. V gave up 8 bases and J gave up 1 base, with 10 bases separating them. Written as DNA, the CDR3 is TGTGCCACCAAAGAAGGGGGAACTAATGAAAAACTGTTTTTT. Translation: CATKEGGTNEKLFF.

As regards this clone: Other DNA sequences in the sample encode the same CDR3. This chain uses TRBV30 with TRBJ1-1; no clear D. The CDR3 consists of 13 residues. Between the trimmed V and J ends, which lost 3 bases and 0 bases, there was a span of 8 bases. The germline CDR1 and CDR2 sequences are GTSNPN and SVGIG (reference sequence). DNA of the CDR3: TGTGCCTGGAGCTCACAAGTGAACACTGAAGCTTTCTTT. It specifies CAWSSQVNTEAFF.

The chain has TRBV5-6 and TRBJ2-6; the D gene is possibly TRBD1 (5 bases). The CDR3 runs 15 residues. Trimming took 3 bases from V and 0 from J, leaving 7 bases between them. Germline V gives CDR1 SGHDT, CDR2 YYEEEE. The CDR3 here is CASSSQGSGANVLTF. As DNA, the CDR3 is TGTGCCAGCAGCTCTCAGGGCTCTGGGGCCAACGTCCTGACTTTC.

A remark on this clone: The sample has other DNA sequences that encode this CDR3 too. The chain employs TRBV3-1 (or the pseudogene TRBV3-2) and TRBJ2-3; a possible D gene is TRBD1 (5 bases). Germline values: CDR1 LGHDT, CDR2 YNNKEL (reference sequence). The CDR3 spans 14 residues. Between the trimmed V and J ends, which lost 1 base and 1 base, there was a span of 6 bases. The chain's CDR3 is CASSQGGGTDTQYF. DNA for the CDR3: TGTGCCAGCAGCCAAGGGGGCGGCACAGATACGCAGTATTTT.

The rearrangement joins TRBV5-6 to TRBJ2-5, with TRBD1 matching over 7 bases. The V gene end was trimmed by 4 bases and the J gene end by 5 bases; junction bases not matched to a gene: 11. Germline assignment: CDR1 SGHDT and CDR2 YYEEEE. This CDR3 is 15 amino acids long. The CDR3 spells CASSVLTGVSETQYF. The CDR3 nucleotides are TGTGCCAGCAGCGTATTAACAGGGGTCAGTGAGACCCAGTACTTC.

V is TRBV29-1 and J is TRBJ1-4; 7 nucleotides align to TRBD1. V trimming: 6 bases; J trimming: 8 bases; junction bases outside the gene matches: 9. Germline V gene data show CDR1 as SQVTM and CDR2 as ANQGSEA. The CDR3 is 13 residues long. CDR3 nucleotide sequence: TGCAGCGTCGGGGCAGGGGGAAGGGAAAAACTGTTTTTT. It yields the protein CSVGAGGREKLFF.